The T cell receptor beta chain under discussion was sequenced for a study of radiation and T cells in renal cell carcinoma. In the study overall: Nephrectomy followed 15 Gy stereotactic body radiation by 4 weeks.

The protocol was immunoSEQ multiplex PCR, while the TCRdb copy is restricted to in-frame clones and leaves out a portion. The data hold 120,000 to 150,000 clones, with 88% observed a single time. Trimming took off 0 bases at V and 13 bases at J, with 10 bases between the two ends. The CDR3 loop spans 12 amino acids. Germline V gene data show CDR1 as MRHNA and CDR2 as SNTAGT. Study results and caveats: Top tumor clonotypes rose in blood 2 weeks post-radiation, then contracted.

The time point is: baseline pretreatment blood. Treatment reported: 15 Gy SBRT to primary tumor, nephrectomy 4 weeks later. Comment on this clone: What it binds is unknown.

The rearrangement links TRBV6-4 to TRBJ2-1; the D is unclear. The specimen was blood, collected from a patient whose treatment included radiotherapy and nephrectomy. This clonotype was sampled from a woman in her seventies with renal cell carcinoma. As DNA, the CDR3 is TGTGCCAGCAGTGACTCGTCTACAACCCAGTTCTTC. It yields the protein CASSDSSTTQFF.